The 17 T cell receptor beta chains listed next were all sequenced from one sample in a study of T cell repertoires in aging, cancer and after chemotherapy. The template was genomic DNA from peripheral blood, not RNA. Rearranged V-D-J TRB sequences were amplified with a mixed TRB-A/B primer pool. TCRdb recomputed calls from the multiplex PCR reads with MiXCR, one row per CDR3 protein. The table includes about 5,000 distinct CDR3 sequences, roughly 24% detected once. The specimen was blood. These receptors were collected from a human donor in good health.

Concerning this clonotype itself: A read error may explain this, as a much larger clone is one base away. The chain links TRBV5-6 to TRBJ2-1; D is unclear. TRBJ2-7 explains the end of the DNA better; the J call may be wrong. The CDR3 has 14 amino acids. The germline gives CDR1 SGHDT, CDR2 YYEEEE. DNA for the CDR3: TGTGCCAGCAGCTTCCCCAAGGTCTACAATGAGCAGTACTTC. It codes for CASSFPKVYNEQYF.

The chain has TRBV4-1 and TRBJ1-1, with a weak D call TRBD1 (5 bases). The V end was cut by 5 bases, the J end by 5 bases, with 9 bases between. Germline lookup yields CDR1 MGHRA and CDR2 YSYEKL. CDR3 size: 12 residues. This CDR3 is CASSGGETEAFF. The CDR3 bases are TGCGCCAGCAGCGGAGGGGAGACTGAAGCTTTCTTT.

This clonotype is deemed medium-sized (0.01 to 0.1%). V usage is TRBV27 and J usage is TRBJ2-7; a weak D match, TRBD1 (5 bases). CDR1 and CDR2 from the germline V gene are MNHEY and SMNVEV (reference sequence). V was cut by 3 bases and J by 0 bases, with 9 bases left in between. The length of the CDR3 is 14 residues. DNA of the CDR3: TGTGCCAGCAGTTTCACGACAGACTCCTACGAGCAGTACTTC. Translating it yields CASSFTTDSYEQYF.

This clonotype counts as medium-sized. The rearrangement joins TRBV27 to TRBJ2-1, with TRBD2 identical over 11 bases. This CDR3 spans 15 amino acids. V lost 3 bases, J lost 7 bases, and 5 bases stayed unmatched. Germline V gene sequence: CDR1 MNHEY, CDR2 SMNVEV (reference sequence). This chain's CDR3 is CASSFLVAGGNEQFF. The CDR3 region has the DNA TGTGCCAGCAGTTTTTTGGTAGCGGGAGGGAATGAGCAGTTCTTC.

By its share, this clonotype is medium-sized. The CDR3 bases are TGTGCCAGCAGTCGGGACAGGGCTTACAATGAGCAGTTCTTC. Protein sequence: CASSRDRAYNEQFF. The chain links TRBV6-1 to TRBJ2-1; the match to TRBD1 covers 9 bases. There are 14 residues in the CDR3. Germline V lookup: CDR1 MNHNS, CDR2 SASEGT. V trimming: 5 bases; J trimming: 4 bases; junction bases outside the gene matches: 3.

The sample holds a few counts of this clonotype. The chain carries TRBV7-9 and TRBJ2-7; either TRBD1 or TRBD2 may fit D (5 bases each). Germline lookup yields CDR1 SEHNR and CDR2 FQNEAQ (reference sequence). The CDR3 covers 15 residues. Trimming shortened V by 2 bases and J by 2 bases, and 13 bases separated the two germline ends. Here the CDR3 DNA reads TGTGCCAGCAGCTTAAAGGGACCCACGGCCTACGAGCAGTACTTC. Its translation is CASSLKGPTAYEQYF.

This chain joins TRBV20-1 and TRBJ2-7, with 8 nucleotides matching TRBD2. The CDR3 extends over 17 amino acids. The germline V gene has CDR1 DFQATT and CDR2 SNEGSKA (reference sequence). V gave up 6 bases and J gave up 1 base; unmatched junction bases: 17. The CDR3 DNA reads as TGCAGTGCCAAAGACGCCCTTCGGCGGGAGGTGTCCTACGAGCAGTACTTC. Translation: CSAKDALRREVSYEQYF.

The sample holds a few counts of this clonotype. The chain carries TRBV6-1 and TRBJ2-3; 7 nucleotides match TRBD1. V was clipped by 5 bases and J by 2 bases; unmatched bases: 4. This CDR3 has 14 amino acids. From germline, CDR1 is MNHNS and CDR2 SASEGT. The CDR3 DNA is TGTGCCAGCAGTTCACAGGGGTACACAGATACGCAGTATTTT. It codes for CASSSQGYTDTQYF.

J is TRBJ2-7 and V is TRBV20-1, with TRBD2 matching 12 bases. Looked up from germline, CDR1 is DFQATT and CDR2 is SNEGSKA (reference sequence). The CDR3 extends over 16 amino acids. With 5 bases clipped from V and 6 bases from J, the junction kept 14 bases outside the gene matches. This chain's CDR3 is CSAHLTSGRPGGEQYF. The CDR3 region has the DNA TGCAGTGCTCACCTTACTAGCGGGAGGCCCGGGGGCGAGCAGTACTTC.

V and J are TRBV4-2 and TRBJ1-4; D remains ambiguous. Germline V CDR1 and CDR2: LGHNA, YNFKEQ. CDR3 length equals 15 residues. The V gene lost 3 bases and the J gene lost 8 bases, with 16 bases spanning the gap. The CDR3 here is CASSQNFRNQEKLFF. In DNA, the CDR3 is TGTGCCAGCAGCCAGAATTTCAGGAACCAAGAAAAACTGTTTTTT.

The chain employs TRBV28 and TRBJ1-4; no firm D call. The CDR3 covers 11 residues. Trimming left V 6 bases short and J 5 bases short, with 4 bases between. Germline V gives CDR1 MDHEN, CDR2 SYDVKM. CDR3 loop: CASRENEKLFF. CDR3 sequence (DNA): TGTGCCAGCAGGGAGAATGAAAAACTGTTTTTT.

A remark on this clonotype: A clone one base away is much larger, so this may be a read error. This chain connects TRBV6-2 or TRBV6-3 to TRBJ2-3, with 9 bases aligning to TRBD1. The germline CDR1 and CDR2 sequences are MNHEY and SVGEGT. The CDR3 length is 16 residues. This CDR3 is CASNYWTGASTDTQYF. As DNA, the CDR3 is TGTGCCAGCAATTACTGGACAGGGGCTAGCACAGATACGCAGTATTTT.

The CDR3 region is CASSQQGHTDTQYF. The CDR3 nucleotides are TGCGCCAGCAGCCAACAGGGGCACACAGATACGCAGTATTTT. This sequence joins TRBV4-3 and TRBJ2-3, with a tentative D call TRBD1 (6 bases). CDR3 size: 14 residues. The V end was cut by 2 bases, the J end by 2 bases, with 8 bases between. Germline V lookup: CDR1 LGHNA, CDR2 YSLEER.

On this clonotype itself: This could be a read error, since a much larger clone is one nucleotide away. The chain employs TRBV19 and TRBJ1-2; 8 bases fit TRBD1. Trimming removed 5 bases from V and 7 bases from J; junction bases left unmatched: 9. This CDR3 spans 14 amino acids. Germline CDR1 is LNHDA and CDR2 is SQIVND (reference sequence). CDR3 sequence: CASSPGTGVGGYTF. The DNA for the CDR3 is TGTGCCAGTAGTCCCGGGACAGGTGTCGGTGGCTACACCTTC.

This clonotype was seen more than once but under ten times. The chain is built from TRBV4-3 and TRBJ2-3; D may match TRBD1 or TRBD2 (7 bases each). The V gene's germline CDR1 is LGHNA and CDR2 YSLEER. The V gene lost 3 bases and the J gene lost 5 bases, with 12 bases spanning the gap. The CDR3 is 14 amino acids. The CDR3 DNA follows: TGCGCCAGCAGCCAGCAGGGGGGGGGAGATACGCAGTATTTT. Translating gives CASSQQGGGDTQYF.

This clonotype is categorized as medium-sized. The chain has TRBV5-5 and TRBJ2-5; tentative D call: TRBD1 (5 bases). The CDR3 totals 14 residues. The V end was cut by 3 bases, the J end by 5 bases, with 14 bases between. Germline V lookup: CDR1 SGHKS, CDR2 YYEKEE (reference sequence). In DNA form, the CDR3 reads TGTGCCAGCAGCTCAGGACAATTAAGGGAGACCCAGTACTTC. This codes for CASSSGQLRETQYF.

This clonotype is labeled medium-sized (0.01 to 0.1%). This sequence joins TRBV30 and TRBJ1-4; 9 nucleotides align to TRBD1. Germline V CDR1 and CDR2: GTSNPN, SVGIG (reference sequence). This CDR3 has 15 amino acids. The V and J ends lost 4 bases and 5 bases, in that order; junction bases with no gene match: 8. The CDR3 loop is CAWMSSTGGNEKLFF. CDR3 nucleotide sequence: TGTGCCTGGATGTCGTCGACAGGGGGAAATGAAAAACTGTTTTTT.